The clone carrying this TCR beta chain was detected a few times. The method was immunoSEQ multiplex PCR; TCRdb's version includes in-frame clones alone and lacks a portion of them. Found here are about 57,000 clones, 82% of them singletons; the top ten hold more than 8%. This sample is part of a study of blood T cell repertoires in COVID-19. Study information: In each case, the material was cDNA or gDNA derived from T cells, B-cell-depleted T cells, or PBMCs.

In germline, CDR1 is MDHEN, CDR2 SYDVKM. V was trimmed by 8 bases and J by 8 bases, leaving 16 bases between them. The CDR3 covers 14 residues. The chain uses TRBV28 and TRBJ1-6, with D maybe TRBD1 (6 bases). The origin of this receptor is a woman aged 80 or over with acute or convalescent COVID-19. The sequencing sample was made of peripheral blood. The CDR3: CASSPATGYSPLHF. The DNA of the CDR3 is TGTGCCAGCTCCCCTGCAACAGGGTATTCACCCCTCCACTTT.